This entry lists 8 T cell receptor beta chains sequenced from one sample in a study of human thymus T cells (dated by TCRdb to 2020 to 2022). The thymus tissue came from surgical resects taken out during corrective cardiac surgery. The protocol used for the library was the immunoSEQ multiplex PCR assay. What TCRdb holds here is the immuneACCESS table cut down to in-frame rearrangements. Part of the clones is not present; checked against another copy, under half of the missing clones reflect an unresolved V gene, and the others are unexplained. This sample holds 65,000 to 90,000 clones; 85% to 95% were observed only once. The ten top clones hold about 0.03% of the sample. Sequences were obtained from thymus tissue. Receptors were obtained from a girl under three years old with a congenital heart defect but otherwise immunologically healthy.

With respect to this clone: Sequence at one end of the junction differs from germline and may be a read error. This chain connects TRBV5-1 to TRBJ2-7; D gene unclear. The CDR3 is 15 residues long. Looked up from germline, CDR1 is SGHRS and CDR2 is YFSETQ. CDR3 coding DNA: TGCGACAGCAGCTTGTTCCCAAGGGCCGATCTCGAGCAGTACTTC. Protein: CDSSLFPRADLEQYF.

The chain is built from TRBV20-1 and TRBJ1-2, with TRBD1 identical over 7 bases. CDR3 length equals 11 residues. V dropped 6 bases and J dropped 5; count of bases not matched to a gene: 3. The germline gives CDR1 DFQATT, CDR2 SNEGSKA (reference sequence). CDR3 DNA: TGCAGTGCAAACAGGGGTTATGGCTACACCTTC. Amino acid sequence: CSANRGYGYTF.

The chain uses TRBV6-1 and TRBJ2-7, with D perhaps matching TRBD1 (5 bases). The CDR3 covers 16 residues. Germline V gene data show CDR1 as MNHNS and CDR2 as SASEGT. Trimming pared 4 bases from V and 5 bases from J, leaving 21 bases between. The CDR3, as DNA: TGTGCCAGCAGTGCAGGGTCGGGTAGGGTCTTCCACGAGCAGTACTTC. Protein product: CASSAGSGRVFHEQYF.

The chain recombines TRBV19 with TRBJ2-5; D not resolved. The V end was cut by 7 bases, the J end by 1 base, with 10 bases between. This CDR3 is built from 13 residues. CDR1 and CDR2 (germline): LNHDA, SQIVND (reference sequence). The CDR3 sequence is CASTARTQETQYF. In DNA, the CDR3 is TGTGCCAGTACGGCCAGAACCCAAGAGACCCAGTACTTC.

V gene TRBV5-6 combines with J gene TRBJ1-1; possible D gene TRBD1, 6 bases. CDR1 SGHDT and CDR2 YYEEEE come from the germline V gene. The V and J ends lost 3 bases and 7 bases respectively, with 25 bases between them. The CDR3 is 17 amino acids. The CDR3 DNA reads TGTGCCAGCAGCTCAAAGCCTAAACCCCGACAGGTAGTTGAAGCTTTCTTT. Protein product: CASSSKPKPRQVVEAFF. The complete variable domain, with remaining parts taken from reference TRBV5-6 and TRBJ1-1, reads DAGVTQSPTHLIKTRGQQVTLRCSPKSGHDTVSWYQQALGQGPQFIFQYYEEEERQRGNFPDRFSGHQFPNYSSELNVNALLLGDSALYLCASSSKPKPRQVVEAFFGQGTRLTVV.

This rearrangement joins TRBV28 to TRBJ2-5; possibly TRBD2 for D (6 bases). The germline gives CDR1 MDHEN, CDR2 SYDVKM. This CDR3 contains 17 residues. Deletions cut 2 bases from V and 3 bases from J, with 19 bases between. CDR3 residues: CASSLRRDPSLKETQYF. As DNA, the CDR3 is TGTGCCAGCAGTTTACGGCGGGACCCCTCTCTCAAAGAGACCCAGTACTTC.

The gene calls are TRBV2 and TRBJ2-2, with D perhaps TRBD1 (5 bases). Trimming removed 8 bases from V and 6 bases from J, with 7 bases in between. The CDR3 runs 11 residues. Germline-derived CDR1 and CDR2 are SNHLY and FYNNEI. CDR3 bases: TGTGCCAGCGGGGCCGCCGGGGAGCTGTTTTTT. Amino acids: CASGAAGELFF.

This clone has a single count. CDR3 in amino acids: CASSTRLAPWETDTQYF. As DNA, the CDR3 is TGTGCCAGCAGTACCAGACTAGCTCCTTGGGAAACAGATACGCAGTATTTT. The rearrangement uses TRBV27 and TRBJ2-3; 7 bases map to TRBD2. The V and J ends lost 5 bases and 3 bases, in that order; junction bases with no gene match: 14. Germline V CDR1 and CDR2: MNHEY, SMNVEV (reference sequence). This CDR3 contains 17 residues.